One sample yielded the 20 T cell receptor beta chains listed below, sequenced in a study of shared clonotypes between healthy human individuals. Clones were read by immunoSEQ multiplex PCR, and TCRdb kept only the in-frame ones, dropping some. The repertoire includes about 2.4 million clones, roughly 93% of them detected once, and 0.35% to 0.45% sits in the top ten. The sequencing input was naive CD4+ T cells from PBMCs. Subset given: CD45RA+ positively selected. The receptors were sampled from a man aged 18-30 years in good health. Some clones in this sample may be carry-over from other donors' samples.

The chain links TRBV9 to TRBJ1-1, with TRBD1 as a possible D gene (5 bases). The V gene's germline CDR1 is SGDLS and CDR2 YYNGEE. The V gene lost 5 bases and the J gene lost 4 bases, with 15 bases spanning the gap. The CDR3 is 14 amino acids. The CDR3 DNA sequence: TGTGCCAGCAGTGCCTCGGGGCGGCCCACTGAAGCTTTCTTT. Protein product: CASSASGRPTEAFF.

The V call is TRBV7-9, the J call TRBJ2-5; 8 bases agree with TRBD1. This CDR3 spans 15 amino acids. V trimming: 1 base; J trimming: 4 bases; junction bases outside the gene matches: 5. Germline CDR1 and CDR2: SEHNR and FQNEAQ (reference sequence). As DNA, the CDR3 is TGTGCCAGCAGCTTAGACGGACAGGGTGGAGAGACCCAGTACTTC. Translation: CASSLDGQGGETQYF.

CDR3 loop: CAWSRVSVLYEQYF. The CDR3 DNA sequence: TGTGCCTGGAGTCGGGTTAGCGTATTATACGAGCAGTACTTC. V and J are TRBV30 and TRBJ2-7; tentatively, D is TRBD2 (5 bases). V lost 2 bases and J 4 bases, leaving 15 bases between the germline ends. Germline loops: CDR1 GTSNPN, CDR2 SVGIG (reference sequence). The CDR3 covers 14 residues.

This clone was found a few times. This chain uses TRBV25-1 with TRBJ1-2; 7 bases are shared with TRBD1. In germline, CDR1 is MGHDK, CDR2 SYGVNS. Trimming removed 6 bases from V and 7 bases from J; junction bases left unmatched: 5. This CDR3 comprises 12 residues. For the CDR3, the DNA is TGTGCCAGCAGCGACAGGGAGATTGGCTACACCTTC. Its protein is CASSDREIGYTF.

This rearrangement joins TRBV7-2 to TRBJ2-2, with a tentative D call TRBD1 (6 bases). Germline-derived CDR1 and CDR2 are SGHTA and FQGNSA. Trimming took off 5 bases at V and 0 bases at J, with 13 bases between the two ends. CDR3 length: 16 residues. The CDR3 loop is CASSQVGGANTGELFF. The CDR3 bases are TGTGCCAGCAGCCAGGTTGGGGGCGCGAACACCGGGGAGCTGTTTTTT.

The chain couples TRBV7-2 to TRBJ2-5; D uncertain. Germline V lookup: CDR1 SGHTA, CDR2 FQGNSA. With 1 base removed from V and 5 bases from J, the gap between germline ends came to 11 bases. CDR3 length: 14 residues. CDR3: CASSLVSFGETQYF. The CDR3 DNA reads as TGTGCCAGCAGCTTAGTGAGTTTCGGGGAGACCCAGTACTTC.

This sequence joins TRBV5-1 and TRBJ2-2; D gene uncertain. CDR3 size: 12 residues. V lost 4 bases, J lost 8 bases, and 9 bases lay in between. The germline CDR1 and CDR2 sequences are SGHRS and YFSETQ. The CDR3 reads CASSPLGGELFF. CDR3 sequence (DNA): TGCGCCAGCAGCCCACTGGGTGGGGAGCTGTTTTTT.

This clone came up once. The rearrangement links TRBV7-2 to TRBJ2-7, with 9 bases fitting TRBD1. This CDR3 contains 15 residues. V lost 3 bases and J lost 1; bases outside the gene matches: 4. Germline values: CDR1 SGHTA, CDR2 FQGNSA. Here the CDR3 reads CASSFIQGASYEQYF. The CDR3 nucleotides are TGTGCCAGCAGCTTCATACAGGGGGCGTCCTACGAGCAGTACTTC.

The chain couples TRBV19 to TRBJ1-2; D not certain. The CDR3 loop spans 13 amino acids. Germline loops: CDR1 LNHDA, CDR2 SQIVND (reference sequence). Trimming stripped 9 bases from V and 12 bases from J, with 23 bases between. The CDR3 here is CASQPHRLGSHTF. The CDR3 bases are TGTGCCAGCCAGCCTCACCGCCTCGGGAGTCACACCTTC.

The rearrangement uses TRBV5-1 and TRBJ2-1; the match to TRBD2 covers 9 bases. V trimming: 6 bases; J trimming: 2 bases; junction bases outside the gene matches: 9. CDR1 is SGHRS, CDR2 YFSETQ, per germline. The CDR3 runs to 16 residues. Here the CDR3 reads CASKWREGLTYNEQFF. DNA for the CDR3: TGCGCCAGCAAATGGCGGGAGGGCCTTACCTACAATGAGCAGTTCTTC. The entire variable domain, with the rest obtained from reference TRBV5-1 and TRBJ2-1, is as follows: KAGVTQTPRYLIKTRGQQVTLSCSPISGHRSVSWYQQTPGQGLQFLFEYFSETQRNKGNFPGRFSGRQFSNSRSEMNVSTLELGDSALYLCASKWREGLTYNEQFFGPGTRLTVL.

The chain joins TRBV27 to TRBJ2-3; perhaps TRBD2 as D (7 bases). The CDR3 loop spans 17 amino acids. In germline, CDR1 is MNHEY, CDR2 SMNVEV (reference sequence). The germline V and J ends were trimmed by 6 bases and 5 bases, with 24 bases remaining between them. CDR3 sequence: CASRPLARGARGDTQYF. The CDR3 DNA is TGTGCCAGCAGACCCTTAGCACGGGGGGCGAGGGGAGATACGCAGTATTTT.

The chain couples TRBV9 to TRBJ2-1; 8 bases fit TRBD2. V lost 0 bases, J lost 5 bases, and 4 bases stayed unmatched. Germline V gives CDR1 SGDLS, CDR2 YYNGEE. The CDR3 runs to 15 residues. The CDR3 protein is CASSVEGGRHNEQFF. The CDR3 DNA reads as TGTGCCAGCAGCGTAGAAGGCGGGAGGCACAATGAGCAGTTCTTC.

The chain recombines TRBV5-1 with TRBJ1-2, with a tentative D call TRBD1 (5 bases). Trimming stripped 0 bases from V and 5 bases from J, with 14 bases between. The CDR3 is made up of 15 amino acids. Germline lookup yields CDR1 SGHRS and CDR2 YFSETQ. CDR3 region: CASSLAGTEAYGYTF. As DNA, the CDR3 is TGCGCCAGCAGCTTGGCCGGGACCGAAGCGTATGGCTACACCTTC.

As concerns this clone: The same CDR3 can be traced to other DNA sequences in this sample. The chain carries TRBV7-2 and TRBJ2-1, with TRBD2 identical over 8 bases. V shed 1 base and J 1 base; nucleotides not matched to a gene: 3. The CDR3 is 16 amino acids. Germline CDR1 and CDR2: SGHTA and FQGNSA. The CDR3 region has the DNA TGTGCCAGCAGCTTAGGGGCGGGAGGTTCCTACAATGAGCAGTTCTTC. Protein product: CASSLGAGGSYNEQFF. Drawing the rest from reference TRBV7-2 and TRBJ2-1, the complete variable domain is GAGVSQSPSNKVTEKGKDVELRCDPISGHTALYWYRQSLGQGLEFLIYFQGNSAPDKSGLPSDRFSAERTGGSVSTLTIQRTQQEDSAVYLCASSLGAGGSYNEQFFGPGTRLTVL.

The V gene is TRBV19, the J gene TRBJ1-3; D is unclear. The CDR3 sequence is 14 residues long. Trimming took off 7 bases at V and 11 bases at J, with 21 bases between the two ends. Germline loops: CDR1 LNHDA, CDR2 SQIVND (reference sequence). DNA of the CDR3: TGTGCCAGTAAAACGGAGACAAAATCGAGGGCCATATATTTT. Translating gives CASKTETKSRAIYF.

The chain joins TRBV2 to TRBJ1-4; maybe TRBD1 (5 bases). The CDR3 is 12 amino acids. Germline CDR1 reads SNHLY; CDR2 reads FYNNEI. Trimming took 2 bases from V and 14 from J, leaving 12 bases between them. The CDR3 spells CASSELDSRLFF. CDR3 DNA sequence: TGTGCCAGCAGTGAATTAGACAGTCGGCTGTTTTTT.

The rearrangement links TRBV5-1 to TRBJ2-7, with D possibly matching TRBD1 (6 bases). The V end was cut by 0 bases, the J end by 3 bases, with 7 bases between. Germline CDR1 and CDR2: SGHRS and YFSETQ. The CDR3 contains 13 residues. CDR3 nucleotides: TGCGCCAGCAGCTTGGACAGGGTCTACGAGCAGTACTTC. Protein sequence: CASSLDRVYEQYF.

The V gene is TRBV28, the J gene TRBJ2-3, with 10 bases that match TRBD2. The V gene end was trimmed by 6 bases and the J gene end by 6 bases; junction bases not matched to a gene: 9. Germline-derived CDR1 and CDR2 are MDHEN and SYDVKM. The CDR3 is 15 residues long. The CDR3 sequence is CASSSLAGVQDTQYF. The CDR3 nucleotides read TGTGCCAGCAGCTCCCTAGCGGGAGTTCAGGATACGCAGTATTTT. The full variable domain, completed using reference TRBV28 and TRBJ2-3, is DVKVTQSSRYLVKRTGEKVFLECVQDMDHENMFWYRQDPGLGLRLIYFSYDVKMKEKGDIPEGYSVSREKKERFSLILESASTNQTSMYLCASSSLAGVQDTQYFGPGTRLTVL.

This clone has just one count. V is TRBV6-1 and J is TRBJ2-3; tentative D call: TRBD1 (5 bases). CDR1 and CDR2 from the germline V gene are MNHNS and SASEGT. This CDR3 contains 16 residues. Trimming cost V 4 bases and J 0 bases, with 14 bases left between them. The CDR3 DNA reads TGTGCCAGCAGTGCTATAGGGGCGGCTAGCACAGATACGCAGTATTTT. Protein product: CASSAIGAASTDTQYF.

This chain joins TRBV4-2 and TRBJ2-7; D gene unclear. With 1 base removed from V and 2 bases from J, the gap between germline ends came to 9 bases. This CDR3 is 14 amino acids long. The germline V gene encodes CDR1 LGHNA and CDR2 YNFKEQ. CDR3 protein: CASSQVSGTYEQYF. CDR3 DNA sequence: TGTGCCAGCAGCCAAGTAAGTGGCACCTACGAGCAGTACTTC.